This T cell receptor (beta chain) stems from a study of T cell repertoires in cytomegalovirus infection. Looking at the study overall: Evidence of both CMV infection and a matching HLA type came from public TCR beta signatures.

The CDR3 consists of 16 residues. The V gene's germline CDR1 is LNHNV and CDR2 YYDKDF (reference sequence). V lost 0 bases, J lost 0 bases, and 9 bases lay in between. TCRdb reprocessed the reads with MiXCR, giving one entry per CDR3 protein. The sample gives under 200,000 distinct CDR3 sequences, more than 9% of which show up once; about 4.2% is in the top ten. This clonotype turned up a few times. J is TRBJ1-5 and V is TRBV15; no definite D call. Sequenced input: PBMCs. The TCR comes from a human donor in good health (CMV status not recorded). Some clones in this sample may be carry-over from other donors' samples. CDR3 DNA: TGTGCCACCAGCAGAGATCGAGGAATTAGCAATCAGCCCCAGCATTTT. Protein product: CATSRDRGISNQPQHF.